The next 9 T cell receptor beta chains were all read from a single sample in a study of shared clonotypes between healthy human individuals. Clones were read by immunoSEQ multiplex PCR, and TCRdb kept only the in-frame ones, dropping some. The sample includes approximately 2.4 million clones, 90% to 96% seen only once; the top ten take less than 0.15%. Sequenced sample: naive CD4+ T cells sorted from blood. Sample subset: CD45RA+ positively selected. These TCRs come from a man aged 18 to 35 in good health.

The chain employs TRBV19 and TRBJ2-7, with 9 bases fitting TRBD2. The V and J ends lost 1 base and 6 bases, in that order; junction bases with no gene match: 7. The germline V gene has CDR1 LNHDA and CDR2 SQIVND (reference sequence). CDR3 length equals 15 residues. This CDR3 is CASSIGPAGGPEQYF. In DNA, the CDR3 is TGTGCCAGTAGTATAGGGCCAGCGGGAGGACCCGAGCAGTACTTC. The full variable domain, completed using reference TRBV19 and TRBJ2-7, is DGGITQSPKYLFRKEGQNVTLSCEQNLNHDAMYWYRQDPGQGLRLIYYSQIVNDFQKGDIAEGYSVSREKKESFPLTVTSAQKNPTAFYLCASSIGPAGGPEQYFGPGTRLTVT.

The chain employs TRBV28 and TRBJ2-7; 10 nucleotides align to TRBD2. Per the germline V gene, CDR1 is MDHEN and CDR2 is SYDVKM. V trimming: 8 bases; J trimming: 0 bases; junction bases outside the gene matches: 10. The CDR3 runs to 16 residues. The CDR3 nucleotides are TGTGCCAGCGGGCTAGCGGGAGCCTACCGCTCCTACGAGCAGTACTTC. This gives the protein CASGLAGAYRSYEQYF.

This chain connects TRBV5-1 to TRBJ2-7, with D tentatively TRBD2 (6 bases). The germline V gene has CDR1 SGHRS and CDR2 YFSETQ. The germline V and J ends were trimmed by 0 bases and 4 bases, with 14 bases remaining between them. The CDR3 spans 15 residues. CDR3 nucleotide sequence: TGCGCCAGCAGCTTGGGCGGGGAACAAGTTTACGAGCAGTACTTC. This gives the protein CASSLGGEQVYEQYF.

Concerning this clone: Other DNA sequences of this sample code for an identical CDR3. The V gene is TRBV29-1, the J gene TRBJ2-3; D is ambiguous. The germline V gene encodes CDR1 SQVTM and CDR2 ANQGSEA. The CDR3 extends over 11 amino acids. V was cut by 3 bases and J by 2 bases, with 3 bases left in between. DNA of the CDR3: TGCAGCGTTGAGGTCACAGATACGCAGTATTTT. Translation: CSVEVTDTQYF.

This clone was found once. This chain connects TRBV30 to TRBJ2-3, with D uncertain. The CDR3 is 10 residues long. The germline V gene has CDR1 GTSNPN and CDR2 SVGIG (reference sequence). V was trimmed by 5 bases and J by 6 bases, leaving 6 bases between them. Here the CDR3 DNA reads TGTGCCTGGTCATGGGATACGCAGTATTTT. Encoded protein: CAWSWDTQYF. The full variable domain, completed using reference TRBV30 and TRBJ2-3, is SQTIHQWPATLVQPVGSPLSLECTVEGTSNPNLYWYRQAAGRGLQLLFYSVGIGQISSEVPQNLSASRPQDRQFILSSKKLLLSDSGFYLCAWSWDTQYFGPGTRLTVL.

The genes are TRBV2 and TRBJ2-1; the D gene could be TRBD1 or TRBD2 (5 bases each). Trimming removed 9 bases from V and 1 base from J, with 16 bases in between. There are 15 residues in the CDR3. The germline gives CDR1 SNHLY, CDR2 FYNNEI. The CDR3 region is CASGLSGKSYNEQFF. CDR3 in DNA: TGTGCCAGTGGACTCTCAGGGAAGTCCTACAATGAGCAGTTCTTC.

J is TRBJ2-7 and V is TRBV7-2; 7 nucleotides line up with TRBD2. Trimming at V came to 1 base and at J to 3 bases, leaving 9 bases not matched to a gene. Looked up from germline, CDR1 is SGHTA and CDR2 is FQGNSA. The CDR3 extends over 16 amino acids. As DNA, the CDR3 is TGTGCCAGCAGCTTAGATTCGGCGGGAGTGGGCTACGAGCAGTACTTC. It is translated as CASSLDSAGVGYEQYF.

The rearrangement links TRBV6-5 to TRBJ1-3, with 7 bases lining up with TRBD1. Germline loops: CDR1 MNHEY, CDR2 SVGAGI. V dropped 6 bases and J dropped 0; count of bases not matched to a gene: 5. This CDR3 comprises 15 residues. CDR3 sequence: CASRRQGPSGNTIYF. CDR3 DNA: TGTGCCAGCAGACGACAGGGACCCTCTGGAAACACCATATATTTT.

This clone was detected once. The V gene is TRBV2, the J gene TRBJ2-7, with 11 nucleotides matching TRBD2. CDR1 and CDR2 from the germline V gene are SNHLY and FYNNEI. V lost 7 bases and J lost 3; bases outside the gene matches: 5. The CDR3 is made up of 14 amino acids. DNA for the CDR3: TGTGCCAGCACCCTGACTAGCGGGGTCTACGAGCAGTACTTC. Its translation is CASTLTSGVYEQYF.